This TCR beta chain was retrieved from a study of CD8 T cells in Susac syndrome. After extraction with the RNeasy kit, about 0.5 to 1 ug of the RNA was reverse transcribed using random hexamers. Each CDR3 protein is one row after TCRdb ran MiXCR on the immunoSEQ multiplex PCR reads. The sample contains about 190,000 distinct CDR3 sequences, roughly 94% of which appear only once. The CDR3 loop spans 16 amino acids. V shed 6 bases, J shed 4 bases, and the junction held 8 bases outside the gene matches. The V gene is TRBV12-3 or TRBV12-4, the J gene TRBJ2-2, with TRBD2 matching 10 bases. What was sequenced was CD8+ T cells from PBMCs. The clonotype comes from a human donor with Susac syndrome. The CDR3 bases are TGTGCCAGCAGCTTACTAGCGGGAAGACTCACCGGGGAGCTGTTTTTT. This gives the protein CASSLLAGRLTGELFF.